Reported below is one TCR beta chain. Antigen: not known. This specimen comes from a study of T cells after yellow fever vaccination. Study-wide points: Reappearance after the booster was seen for most primary-vaccination clones, at 95% to 97% CD4 and more than 80% CD8.

Trimming removed 4 bases from V and 0 bases from J, with 16 bases in between. The CDR3 is made up of 17 amino acids. The authors made TCR cDNA by 5'RACE template switching, adding a universal primer site and UMIs. TCRdb analysed the 5' RACE reads with MiXCR anew, one entry per CDR3 protein. This table has just under 600,000 distinct CDR3 sequences, roughly 13% appearing once. The sample was PBMCs, taken on the day of the yellow fever booster vaccination. The chain is built from TRBV12-3 or TRBV12-4 and TRBJ2-4, with D maybe TRBD1 (5 bases). The clonotype originates from a man younger than 45 who received the YFV17D yellow fever vaccine. The CDR3 region has the DNA TGTGCCAGCAGTTGGGCCAGGGCGATACTAGCCAAAAACATTCAGTACTTC. It specifies CASSWARAILAKNIQYF.